This passage covers 18 T cell receptor beta chains from one sample sequenced in a study of blood T cells in healthy people across ages. A J-beta primer mix and a sample-barcoded 5' primer were used in a second PCR of roughly 6 to 12 cycles. TCRdb reanalysed the 5' RACE reads using MiXCR and keeps one entry per CDR3 protein. The sample lists more than 600,000 distinct CDR3 sequences; just under 25% were seen once. The same sample was also used in a study of T cells of mothers and their children.

The specimen was blood. All receptors derive from a boy aged 5-17 years in good health.

This rearrangement joins TRBV24-1 to TRBJ2-4; D is ambiguous. Trimming shortened V by 5 bases and J by 7 bases, and 8 bases separated the two germline ends. The length of the CDR3 is 12 residues. Germline V gives CDR1 KGHDR, CDR2 SFDVKD. This CDR3 is CATSGSSNIQYF. CDR3 coding DNA: TGTGCCACCAGTGGATCGTCGAACATTCAGTACTTC.

About this clonotype itself: One end of the junction fails to match germline, which may point to a read error. The rearrangement joins TRBV20-1 to TRBJ1-4; D not resolved. This CDR3 has 13 amino acids. CDR1 is DFQATT and CDR2 is SNEGSKA in the germline V gene (reference sequence). The CDR3 reads CSAPFATKEKLFF. CDR3 sequence (DNA): TGCAGTGCCCCCTTTGCAACTAAGGAAAAACTGTTTTTT.

The sample holds a few counts of this clonotype. This chain joins TRBV5-1 and TRBJ2-3; 7 positions agree with TRBD2. The CDR3 runs to 19 residues. J gave up 2 bases and V 0 bases, and 15 bases lay outside the gene matches. Germline CDR1 reads SGHRS; CDR2 reads YFSETQ. The CDR3 is CASSLEGGAYSRTTDTQYF. CDR3 coding DNA: TGCGCCAGCAGCTTGGAGGGAGGGGCCTACTCGAGGACCACAGATACGCAGTATTTT.

This chain uses TRBV9 with TRBJ2-1; 12 bases line up with TRBD2. CDR1 is SGDLS and CDR2 is YYNGEE in the germline V gene. After removal of 4 bases from V and 8 bases from J, the junction contained 10 bases not matched to a gene. The CDR3 is made up of 16 amino acids. The CDR3: CASSPSLAGGFHEQFF. The CDR3 coding sequence is TGTGCCAGCAGCCCGAGCCTAGCGGGGGGGTTCCATGAGCAGTTCTTC. Filled out from reference TRBV9 and TRBJ2-1, the complete variable domain reads DSGVTQTPKHLITATGQRVTLRCSPRSGDLSVYWYQQSLDQGLQFLIQYYNGEERAKGNILERFSAQQFPDLHSELNLSSLELGDSALYFCASSPSLAGGFHEQFFGPGTRLTVL.

The V gene is TRBV10-3, the J gene TRBJ2-7; D gene uncertain. In germline, CDR1 is ENHRY, CDR2 SYGVKD. Trimming removed 4 bases from V and 0 bases from J, with 10 bases in between. The CDR3 covers 14 residues. DNA of the CDR3: TGTGCCATCAGTGGGGCTAGGTACTCCTACGAGCAGTACTTC. This translates into CAISGARYSYEQYF.

The J gene is TRBJ2-3, the V gene TRBV12-3 or TRBV12-4; D not resolved. The CDR3 runs to 12 residues. V lost 6 bases to trimming and J lost 4 bases, with 8 bases between them. CDR3 coding DNA: TGTGCCAGCAGATTTTTCGCAGATACGCAGTATTTT. Translated, it gives CASRFFADTQYF.

The chain recombines TRBV6-1 with TRBJ2-1; weak D call: TRBD2 (5 bases). Between the trimmed V and J ends, which lost 8 bases and 0 bases, there was a span of 14 bases. CDR3 size: 15 residues. Germline-derived CDR1 and CDR2 are MNHNS and SASEGT. CDR3 sequence reads: CASGGLESSYNEQFF. The DNA for the CDR3 is TGTGCCAGCGGCGGACTGGAGAGCTCCTACAATGAGCAGTTCTTC.

This clonotype came up a few times. The chain carries TRBV7-9 and TRBJ1-4; TRBD1 is a possible D gene (5 bases). This CDR3 is built from 15 residues. V lost 2 bases to trimming and J lost 1 base, with 8 bases between them. Germline CDR1 reads SEHNR; CDR2 reads FQNEAQ (reference sequence). Here the CDR3 reads CASSLWDLTNEKLFF. DNA of the CDR3: TGTGCCAGCAGCTTATGGGACCTAACTAATGAAAAACTGTTTTTT.

On this clonotype: The junction departs from the called germline gene at one end, perhaps through a read error. The V gene is TRBV11-2, the J gene TRBJ2-3; D might be TRBD1 (6 bases). The CDR3 is made up of 13 amino acids. The germline gives CDR1 SGHAT, CDR2 FQNNGV. This CDR3 reads CASSLGGPNTQSF. The CDR3 DNA is TGTGCCAGCAGCTTAGGGGGGCCGAATACGCAGTCTTTT.

This chain joins TRBV29-1 and TRBJ1-1; D perhaps matches TRBD1 (5 bases). The CDR3 has 13 amino acids. V dropped 8 bases and J dropped 4 bases, with 17 bases sitting between them. The germline V gene encodes CDR1 SQVTM and CDR2 ANQGSEA. The CDR3 DNA follows: TGCAGCTTAGATGCGGGGGGATCCACTGAAGCTTTCTTT. It yields the protein CSLDAGGSTEAFF.

The rearrangement joins TRBV12-3 or TRBV12-4 to TRBJ1-2; 10 bases are a match to TRBD1. The CDR3 runs to 16 residues. The J segment lost 0 bases and the V segment lost 5 bases, leaving 6 bases of the junction unmatched. This chain's CDR3 is CASSTGQGKSNYGYTF. The CDR3 coding sequence is TGTGCCAGCAGTACGGGACAGGGGAAATCTAACTATGGCTACACCTTC.

This clonotype showed up just a few times. The gene calls are TRBV7-2 and TRBJ1-2; no reliable D call. CDR3 length: 14 amino acids. Germline CDR1 reads SGHTA; CDR2 reads FQGNSA. V lost 0 bases to trimming and J lost 8 bases, with 13 bases between them. CDR3 in DNA: TGTGCCAGCAGCTTAGCCGGGCCCCTCGGGGGCTACACCTTC. Protein: CASSLAGPLGGYTF.

The rearrangement joins TRBV10-3 to TRBJ2-1; 8 bases are shared with TRBD1. The CDR3 consists of 14 residues. V shed 10 bases, J shed 1 base, and the junction held 6 bases outside the gene matches. The germline V gene has CDR1 ENHRY and CDR2 SYGVKD. Written as DNA, the CDR3 is TGTGCCAGTTACAGGGGGGAGTCCTACAATGAGCAGTTCTTC. Amino acids: CASYRGESYNEQFF.

This clonotype was found once. The V call is TRBV20-1, the J call TRBJ2-5, with 9 bases fitting TRBD2. Germline CDR1 and CDR2: DFQATT and SNEGSKA (reference sequence). The trim removed 3 bases at V and 4 bases at J, leaving 3 bases unmatched. The CDR3 loop spans 13 amino acids. The CDR3 protein is CSASGTSRETQYF. The CDR3 DNA follows: TGCAGTGCTAGTGGGACTAGCCGAGAGACCCAGTACTTC.

This clonotype was seen only a few times. The chain has TRBV6-2 or TRBV6-3 and TRBJ2-1, with D unresolved. V lost 6 bases and J 0 bases, leaving 12 bases between the germline ends. This CDR3 has 15 amino acids. CDR1 MNHEY and CDR2 SVGEGT come from the germline V gene. The CDR3 DNA reads TGTGCCAGCAGCGAGGCGGCACGCTCCTACAATGAGCAGTTCTTC. Its protein product is CASSEAARSYNEQFF.

V and J are TRBV29-1 and TRBJ2-7, with D perhaps matching TRBD1 (6 bases). In germline, CDR1 is SQVTM, CDR2 ANQGSEA. This CDR3 is built from 11 residues. Trimming took 7 bases from V and 2 from J, leaving 9 bases between them. The CDR3 nucleotides are TGCAGCGCAGGGGACACCTACGAGCAGTACTTC. Translating it yields CSAGDTYEQYF.

This clonotype was detected only a few times. This sequence joins TRBV7-9 and TRBJ2-7; D possibly corresponds to TRBD2 (6 bases). The CDR3 sequence is 16 residues long. The V gene's germline CDR1 is SEHNR and CDR2 FQNEAQ (reference sequence). Trimming stripped 4 bases from V and 0 bases from J, with 16 bases between. CDR3 nucleotide sequence: TGTGCCAGCAGCTCCATCTTTGGGGGGTACTCCTACGAGCAGTACTTC. This encodes CASSSIFGGYSYEQYF.

This sequence joins TRBV5-4 and TRBJ1-1, with 7 nucleotides matching TRBD1. The CDR3 contains 16 residues. V dropped 6 bases and J dropped 1; count of bases not matched to a gene: 12. CDR1 is SGHNT and CDR2 is YYREEE in the germline V gene (reference sequence). DNA of the CDR3: TGTGCCAGCATCCCCCTAGGTCAGGGGGGGAACACTGAAGCTTTCTTT. Translating gives CASIPLGQGGNTEAFF.